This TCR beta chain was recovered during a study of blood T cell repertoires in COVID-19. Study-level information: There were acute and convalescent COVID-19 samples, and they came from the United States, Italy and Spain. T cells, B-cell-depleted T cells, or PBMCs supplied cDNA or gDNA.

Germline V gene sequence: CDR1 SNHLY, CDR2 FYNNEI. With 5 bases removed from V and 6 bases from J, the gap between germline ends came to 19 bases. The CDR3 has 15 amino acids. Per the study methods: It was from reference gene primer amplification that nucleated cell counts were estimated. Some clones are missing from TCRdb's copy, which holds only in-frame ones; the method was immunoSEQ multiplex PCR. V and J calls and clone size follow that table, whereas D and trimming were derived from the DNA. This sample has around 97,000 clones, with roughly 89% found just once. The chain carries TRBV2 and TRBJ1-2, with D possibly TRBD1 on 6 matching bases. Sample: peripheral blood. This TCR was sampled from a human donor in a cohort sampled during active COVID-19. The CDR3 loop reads CASSFRLGGADGYTF. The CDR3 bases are TGTGCCAGCAGTTTCCGCCTTGGGGGCGCAGATGGCTACACCTTC.